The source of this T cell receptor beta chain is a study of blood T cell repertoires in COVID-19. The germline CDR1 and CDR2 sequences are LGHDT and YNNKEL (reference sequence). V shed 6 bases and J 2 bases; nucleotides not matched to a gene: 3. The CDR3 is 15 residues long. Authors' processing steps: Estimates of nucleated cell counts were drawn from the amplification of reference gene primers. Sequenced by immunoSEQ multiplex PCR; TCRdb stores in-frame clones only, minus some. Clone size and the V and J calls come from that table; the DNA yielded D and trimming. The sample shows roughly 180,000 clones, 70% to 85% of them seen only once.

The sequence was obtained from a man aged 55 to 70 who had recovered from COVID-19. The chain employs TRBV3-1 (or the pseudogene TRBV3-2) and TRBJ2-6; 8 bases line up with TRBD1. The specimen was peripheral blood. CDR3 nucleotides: TGTGCCAGCAGTCCGACAGGGGCTGGGGCCAACGTCCTGACTTTC. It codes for CASSPTGAGANVLTF.